Below are 10 T cell receptor beta chains sequenced from a single sample in a study of cytomegalovirus exposure and HLA in healthy donors. With 60 Vbeta and 13 Jbeta primers, the PCR was carried out. Some clones are missing from TCRdb's copy, which holds only in-frame ones; the method was immunoSEQ multiplex PCR. The listing contains approximately 120,000 clones. Sequenced sample: PBMCs. Receptors originate from a man between 18 and 35 years old in good health and CMV-seronegative.

The V call is TRBV30, the J call TRBJ2-5; a possible D gene is TRBD2 (6 bases). Between the trimmed V and J ends, which lost 3 bases and 4 bases, there was a span of 12 bases. The CDR3 totals 13 residues. Germline loops: CDR1 GTSNPN, CDR2 SVGIG (reference sequence). The DNA for the CDR3 is TGTGCCTGGAGGTGGGGGGTAGGAGAGACCCAGTACTTC. This translates into CAWRWGVGETQYF.

The rearrangement joins TRBV5-1 to TRBJ1-1; no reliable D call. The V gene lost 4 bases and the J gene lost 0 bases, with 10 bases spanning the gap. The CDR3 consists of 14 residues. In germline, CDR1 is SGHRS, CDR2 YFSETQ. CDR3 nucleotide sequence: TGCGCCAGCAGCCACAACGAAATGAACACTGAAGCTTTCTTT. Translation gives CASSHNEMNTEAFF.

The chain has TRBV14 and TRBJ1-4; D ambiguous. Trimming removed 0 bases at V and 5 bases at J, with 13 bases between. Germline V gives CDR1 SGHDN, CDR2 FVKESK. This CDR3 has 16 amino acids. The CDR3 DNA reads as TGTGCCAGCAGCCAAGAAGGGAGAGGTATCAATGAAAAACTGTTTTTT. Protein: CASSQEGRGINEKLFF. Combining the CDR3 with reference TRBV14 and TRBJ1-4 gives the whole variable domain EAGVTQFPSHSVIEKGQTVTLRCDPISGHDNLYWYRRVMGKEIKFLLHFVKESKQDESGMPNNRFLAERTGGTYSTLKVQPAELEDSGVYFCASSQEGRGINEKLFFGSGTQLSVL.

The chain combines TRBV4-1 with TRBJ2-3; no definite D call. The germline gives CDR1 MGHRA, CDR2 YSYEKL. The ends were cut back, 5 bases at V and 0 bases at J, with 9 bases in the middle. The CDR3 covers 14 residues. CDR3 coding DNA: TGCGCCAGCAGCGCCCAGACTAGCACAGATACGCAGTATTTT. The encoded protein is CASSAQTSTDTQYF.

Worth noting for this clone: Other DNA sequences of this sample code for an identical CDR3. The rearrangement uses TRBV4-1 and TRBJ2-5; the D is unclear. V lost 1 base to trimming and J lost 4 bases, with 4 bases between them. This CDR3 has 12 amino acids. Germline assignment: CDR1 MGHRA and CDR2 YSYEKL. The CDR3 DNA sequence: TGCGCCAGCAGCCAAGCCTTAGAGACCCAGTACTTC. Its translation is CASSQALETQYF.

J is TRBJ1-4 and V is TRBV18; 9 nucleotides line up with TRBD1. J was trimmed by 5 bases and V by 5 bases; bases with no gene match: 6. This CDR3 is 15 amino acids long. The germline V gene encodes CDR1 KGHSH and CDR2 LQKENI. For the CDR3, the DNA is TGTGCCAGCTCAACCATAACAGGGGGCAATGAAAAACTGTTTTTT. Its translation: CASSTITGGNEKLFF. Using reference TRBV18 and TRBJ1-4 for the parts outside the CDR3, the full variable domain is NAGVMQNPRHLVRRRGQEARLRCSPMKGHSHVYWYRQLPEEGLKFMVYLQKENIIDESGMPKERFSAEFPKEGPSILRIQQVVRGDSAAYFCASSTITGGNEKLFFGSGTQLSVL.

The chain links TRBV9 to TRBJ1-1, with D perhaps matching TRBD1 (5 bases). V was pared by 0 bases and J by 6 bases, with 9 bases between. Germline V gene sequence: CDR1 SGDLS, CDR2 YYNGEE. The CDR3 has 13 residues. CDR3 sequence: CASSVGGRAEAFF. The CDR3 coding sequence is TGTGCCAGCAGCGTAGGTGGCAGGGCTGAAGCTTTCTTT.

The V gene is TRBV7-9, the J gene TRBJ1-2; perhaps TRBD1 as D (5 bases). This CDR3 has 14 amino acids. Germline CDR1 SEHNR, CDR2 FQNEAQ (reference sequence). V was pared by 1 base and J by 4 bases, with 10 bases between. The CDR3 sequence: CASSLGGGGYGYTF. CDR3 DNA sequence: TGTGCCAGCAGCTTAGGTGGGGGAGGCTATGGCTACACCTTC.

This chain uses TRBV6-4 with TRBJ2-3; 9 bases match TRBD2. The trim removed 4 bases at V and 3 bases at J, leaving 5 bases unmatched. CDR1 and CDR2 from the germline V gene are MRHNA and SNTAGT. This CDR3 comprises 15 residues. The CDR3 loop is CASSVQGLATDTQYF. The CDR3 DNA reads TGTGCCAGCAGTGTTCAGGGACTAGCAACAGATACGCAGTATTTT.

The chain joins TRBV7-2 to TRBJ2-5; 13 bases are a match to TRBD2. Germline trimming cut 3 bases from V and 4 bases from J; bases unmatched to any gene: 11. The CDR3 spans 18 residues. Germline V gene sequence: CDR1 SGHTA, CDR2 FQGNSA. The CDR3 nucleotides read TGTGCCAGCAGCTTCCTCACTAGCGGGAGGGCCCTGAGAGAGACCCAGTACTTC. It encodes CASSFLTSGRALRETQYF.